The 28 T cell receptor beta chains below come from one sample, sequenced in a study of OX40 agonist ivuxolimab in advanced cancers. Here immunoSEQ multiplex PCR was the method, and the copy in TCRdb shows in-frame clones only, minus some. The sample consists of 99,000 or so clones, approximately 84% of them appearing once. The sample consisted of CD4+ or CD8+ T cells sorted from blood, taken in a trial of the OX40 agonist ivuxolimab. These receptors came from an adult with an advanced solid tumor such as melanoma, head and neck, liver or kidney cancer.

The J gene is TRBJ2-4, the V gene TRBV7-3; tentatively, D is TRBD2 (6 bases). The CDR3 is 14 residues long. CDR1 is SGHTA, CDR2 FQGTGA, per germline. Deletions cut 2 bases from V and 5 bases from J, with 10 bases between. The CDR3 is CASSLGGSQNIQYF. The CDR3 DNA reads TGTGCCAGCAGCTTAGGGGGGAGCCAAAACATTCAGTACTTC.

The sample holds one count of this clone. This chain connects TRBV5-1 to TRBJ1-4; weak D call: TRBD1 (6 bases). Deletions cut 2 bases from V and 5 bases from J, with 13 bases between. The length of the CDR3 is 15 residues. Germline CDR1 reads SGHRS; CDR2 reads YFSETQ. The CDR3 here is CASSLGGVENEKLFF. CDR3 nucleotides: TGCGCCAGCAGCTTAGGGGGGGTAGAAAATGAAAAACTGTTTTTT. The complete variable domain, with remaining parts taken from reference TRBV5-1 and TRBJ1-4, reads KAGVTQTPRYLIKTRGQQVTLSCSPISGHRSVSWYQQTPGQGLQFLFEYFSETQRNKGNFPGRFSGRQFSNSRSEMNVSTLELGDSALYLCASSLGGVENEKLFFGSGTQLSVL.

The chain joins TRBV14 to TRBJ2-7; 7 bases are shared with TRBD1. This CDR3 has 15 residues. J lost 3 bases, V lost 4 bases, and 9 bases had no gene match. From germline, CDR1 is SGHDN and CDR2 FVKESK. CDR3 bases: TGTGCCAGCAGCCCCACAGGGGACCCTAACTACGAGCAGTACTTC. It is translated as CASSPTGDPNYEQYF.

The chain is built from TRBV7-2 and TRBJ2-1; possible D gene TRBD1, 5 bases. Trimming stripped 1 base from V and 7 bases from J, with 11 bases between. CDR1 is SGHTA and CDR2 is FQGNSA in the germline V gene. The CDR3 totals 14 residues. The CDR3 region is CASSLDGAGNEQFF. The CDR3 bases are TGTGCCAGCAGCTTAGATGGGGCCGGGAATGAGCAGTTCTTC. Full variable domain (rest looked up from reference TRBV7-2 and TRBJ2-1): GAGVSQSPSNKVTEKGKDVELRCDPISGHTALYWYRQSLGQGLEFLIYFQGNSAPDKSGLPSDRFSAERTGGSVSTLTIQRTQQEDSAVYLCASSLDGAGNEQFFGPGTRLTVL.

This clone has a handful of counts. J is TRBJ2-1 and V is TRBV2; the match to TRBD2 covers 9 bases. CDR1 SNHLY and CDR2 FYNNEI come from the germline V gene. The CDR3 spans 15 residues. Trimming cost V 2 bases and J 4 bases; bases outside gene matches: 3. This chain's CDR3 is CASSELAGRYNEQFF. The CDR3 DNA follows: TGTGCCAGCAGTGAACTAGCGGGGAGATACAATGAGCAGTTCTTC.

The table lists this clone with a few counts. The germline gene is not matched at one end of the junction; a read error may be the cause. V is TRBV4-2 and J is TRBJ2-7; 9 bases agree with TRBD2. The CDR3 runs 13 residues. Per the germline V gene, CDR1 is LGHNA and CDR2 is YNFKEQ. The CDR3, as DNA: TGTGCCAGCAGCCCCTTTCTAGCGGGGTCCCTGGACTTC. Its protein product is CASSPFLAGSLDF.

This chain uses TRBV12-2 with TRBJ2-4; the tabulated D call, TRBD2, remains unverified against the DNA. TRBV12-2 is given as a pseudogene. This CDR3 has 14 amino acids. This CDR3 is CASPPLLAKNIQYF. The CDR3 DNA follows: TGTGCAAGTCCCCCACTTCTAGCCAAAAACATTCAGTACTTC.

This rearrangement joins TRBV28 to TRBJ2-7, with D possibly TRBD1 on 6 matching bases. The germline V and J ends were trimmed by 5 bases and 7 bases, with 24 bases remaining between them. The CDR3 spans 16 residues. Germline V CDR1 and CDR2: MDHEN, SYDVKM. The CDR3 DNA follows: TGTGCCAGCAGTCCCAGCCGGGACATGGCAAGGGGTGAGCAGTACTTC. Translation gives CASSPSRDMARGEQYF.

The CDR3: CASTGDIGSNEQFF. Written as DNA, the CDR3 is TGTGCCAGCACGGGGGATATCGGGAGCAATGAGCAGTTCTTC. The rearrangement links TRBV5-4 to TRBJ2-1; tentative D call: TRBD2 (6 bases). The length of the CDR3 is 14 residues. The germline CDR1 and CDR2 sequences are SGHNT and YYREEE (reference sequence). V was shortened by 6 bases and J by 6 bases, with 16 bases between the two germline ends.

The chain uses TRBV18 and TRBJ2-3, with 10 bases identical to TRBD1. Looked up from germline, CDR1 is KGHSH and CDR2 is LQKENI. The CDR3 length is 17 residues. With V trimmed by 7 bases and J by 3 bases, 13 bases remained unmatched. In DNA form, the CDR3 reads TGTGCCAGCTTTGACAGGGGGCGAACGGCCCAAACAGATACGCAGTATTTT. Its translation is CASFDRGRTAQTDTQYF.

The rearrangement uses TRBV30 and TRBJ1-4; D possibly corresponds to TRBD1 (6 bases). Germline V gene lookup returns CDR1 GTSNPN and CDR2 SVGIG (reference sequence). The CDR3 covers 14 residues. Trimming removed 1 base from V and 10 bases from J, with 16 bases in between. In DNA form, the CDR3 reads TGTGCCTGGAGTGGCGTCGGGGGCGTGGGAAAACTGTTTTTT. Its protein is CAWSGVGGVGKLFF.

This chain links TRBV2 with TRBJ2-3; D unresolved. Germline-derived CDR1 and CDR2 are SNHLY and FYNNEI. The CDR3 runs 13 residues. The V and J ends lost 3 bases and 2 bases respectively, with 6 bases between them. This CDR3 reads CASSDIVTDTQYF. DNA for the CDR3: TGTGCCAGCAGTGATATTGTCACAGATACGCAGTATTTT.

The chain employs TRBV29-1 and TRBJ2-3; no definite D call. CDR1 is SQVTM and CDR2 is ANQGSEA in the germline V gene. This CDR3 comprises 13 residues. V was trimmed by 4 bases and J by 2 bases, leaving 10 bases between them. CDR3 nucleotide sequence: TGCAGCGTTGCGGCCCGAACCACAGATACGCAGTATTTT. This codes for CSVAARTTDTQYF.

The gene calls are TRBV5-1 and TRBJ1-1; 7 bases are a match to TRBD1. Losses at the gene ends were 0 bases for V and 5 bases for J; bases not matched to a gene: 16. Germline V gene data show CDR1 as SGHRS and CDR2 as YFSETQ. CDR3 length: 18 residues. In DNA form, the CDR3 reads TGCGCCAGCAGCTTGGCCACCGGACTAGACAGGGCTGGAACTGAAGCTTTCTTT. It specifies CASSLATGLDRAGTEAFF.

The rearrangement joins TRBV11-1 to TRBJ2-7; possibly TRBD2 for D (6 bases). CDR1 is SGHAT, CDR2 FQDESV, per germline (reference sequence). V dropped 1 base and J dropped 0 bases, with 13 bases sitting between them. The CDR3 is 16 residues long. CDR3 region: CASSLGGGAISYEQYF. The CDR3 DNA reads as TGTGCCAGCAGCTTAGGAGGCGGGGCAATCTCCTACGAGCAGTACTTC.

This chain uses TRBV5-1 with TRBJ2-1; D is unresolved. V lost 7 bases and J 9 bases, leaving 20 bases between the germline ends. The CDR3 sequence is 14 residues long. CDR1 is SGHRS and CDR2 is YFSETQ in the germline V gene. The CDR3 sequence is CASRLGLENGEQFF. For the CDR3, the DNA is TGCGCCAGCCGTCTCGGCCTAGAAAACGGTGAGCAGTTCTTC. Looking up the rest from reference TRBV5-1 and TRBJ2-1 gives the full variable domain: KAGVTQTPRYLIKTRGQQVTLSCSPISGHRSVSWYQQTPGQGLQFLFEYFSETQRNKGNFPGRFSGRQFSNSRSEMNVSTLELGDSALYLCASRLGLENGEQFFGPGTRLTVL.

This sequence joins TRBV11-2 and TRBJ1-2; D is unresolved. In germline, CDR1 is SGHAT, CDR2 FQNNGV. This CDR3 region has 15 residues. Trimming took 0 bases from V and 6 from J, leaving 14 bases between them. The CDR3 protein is CASSLDRESLNGYTF. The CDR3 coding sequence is TGTGCCAGCAGCTTAGATAGAGAGTCCCTAAATGGCTACACCTTC.

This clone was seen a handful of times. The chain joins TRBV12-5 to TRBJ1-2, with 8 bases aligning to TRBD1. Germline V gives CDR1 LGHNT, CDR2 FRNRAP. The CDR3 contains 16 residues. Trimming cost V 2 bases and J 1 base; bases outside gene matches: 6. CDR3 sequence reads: CASGLPPGQGNYGYTF. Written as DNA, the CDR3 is TGTGCTAGTGGTTTGCCCCCCGGACAGGGTAACTATGGCTACACCTTC.

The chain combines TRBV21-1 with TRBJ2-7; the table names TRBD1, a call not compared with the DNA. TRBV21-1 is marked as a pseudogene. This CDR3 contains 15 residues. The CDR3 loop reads CASSNQDRGIREQYF. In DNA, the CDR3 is TGTGCCAGCAGCAATCAGGACAGGGGGATTCGCGAGCAGTACTTC.

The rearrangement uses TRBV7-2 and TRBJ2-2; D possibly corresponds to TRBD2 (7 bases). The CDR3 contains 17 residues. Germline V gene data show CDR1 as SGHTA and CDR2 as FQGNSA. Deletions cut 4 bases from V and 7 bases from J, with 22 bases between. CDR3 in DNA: TGTGCCAGCAGCTCGCGGGGGCAGGGGCGATCAGGCGGGGAGCTGTTTTTT. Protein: CASSSRGQGRSGGELFF.

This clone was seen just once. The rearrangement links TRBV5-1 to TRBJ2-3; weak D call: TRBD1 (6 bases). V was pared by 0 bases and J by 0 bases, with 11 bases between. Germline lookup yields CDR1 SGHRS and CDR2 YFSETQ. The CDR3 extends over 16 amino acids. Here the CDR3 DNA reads TGCGCCAGCAGCTTGGTCCCGGGACATAGCACAGATACGCAGTATTTT. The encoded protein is CASSLVPGHSTDTQYF.

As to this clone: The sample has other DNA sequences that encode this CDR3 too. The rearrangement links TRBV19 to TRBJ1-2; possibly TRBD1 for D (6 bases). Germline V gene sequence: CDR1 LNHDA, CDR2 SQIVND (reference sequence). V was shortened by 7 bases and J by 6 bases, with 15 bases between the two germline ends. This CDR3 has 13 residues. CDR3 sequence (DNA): TGTGCCAGTAATAGGCAGGGGCCTGATGGCTACACCTTC. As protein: CASNRQGPDGYTF.

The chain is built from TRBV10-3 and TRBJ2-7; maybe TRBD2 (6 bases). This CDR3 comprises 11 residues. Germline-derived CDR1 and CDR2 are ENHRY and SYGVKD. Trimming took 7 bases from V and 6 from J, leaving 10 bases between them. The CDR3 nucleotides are TGTGCCATCACATACGGGGGCGAGCAGTACTTC. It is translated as CAITYGGEQYF.

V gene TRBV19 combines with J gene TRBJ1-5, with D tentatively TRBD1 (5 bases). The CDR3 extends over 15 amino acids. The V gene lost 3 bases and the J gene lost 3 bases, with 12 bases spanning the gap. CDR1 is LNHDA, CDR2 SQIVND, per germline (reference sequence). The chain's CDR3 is CASSMDRGINQPQHF. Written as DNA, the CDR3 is TGTGCCAGTAGTATGGATAGGGGAATCAATCAGCCCCAGCATTTT. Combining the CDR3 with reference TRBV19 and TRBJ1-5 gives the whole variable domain DGGITQSPKYLFRKEGQNVTLSCEQNLNHDAMYWYRQDPGQGLRLIYYSQIVNDFQKGDIAEGYSVSREKKESFPLTVTSAQKNPTAFYLCASSMDRGINQPQHFGDGTRLSIL.

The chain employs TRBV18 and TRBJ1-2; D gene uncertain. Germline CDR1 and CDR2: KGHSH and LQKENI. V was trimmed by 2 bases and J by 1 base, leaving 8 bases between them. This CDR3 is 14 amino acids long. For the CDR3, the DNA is TGTGCCAGCTCACCAGGAGAGGGTAACTATGGCTACACCTTC. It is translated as CASSPGEGNYGYTF.

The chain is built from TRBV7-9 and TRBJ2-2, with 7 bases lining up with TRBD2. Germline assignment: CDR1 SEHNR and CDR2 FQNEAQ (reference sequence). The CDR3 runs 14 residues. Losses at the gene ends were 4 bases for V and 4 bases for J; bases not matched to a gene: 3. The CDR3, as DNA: TGTGCCAGCAGCTCTCCTAGCGGCACCGGGGAGCTGTTTTTT. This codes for CASSSPSGTGELFF.

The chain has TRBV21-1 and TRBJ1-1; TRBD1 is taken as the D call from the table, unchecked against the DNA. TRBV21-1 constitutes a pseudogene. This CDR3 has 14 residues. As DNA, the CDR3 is TGTGCCAGCAGCAAAGGGGGCAGGAACACTGAAGCTTTCTTT. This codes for CASSKGGRNTEAFF.

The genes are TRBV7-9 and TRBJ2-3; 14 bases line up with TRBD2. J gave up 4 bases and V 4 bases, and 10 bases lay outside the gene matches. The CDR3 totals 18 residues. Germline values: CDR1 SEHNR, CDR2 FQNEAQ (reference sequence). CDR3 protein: CASSSRLAGGHVADTQYF. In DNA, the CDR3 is TGTGCCAGCAGCTCCAGACTAGCGGGGGGGCATGTTGCAGATACGCAGTATTTT.